This T cell receptor (beta chain) derives from a study of control samples from healthy donors and cancer patients. Per the germline V gene, CDR1 is MNHEY and CDR2 is SMNVEV (reference sequence). The V end lost 3 bases, the J end lost 3 bases, and 12 bases lay between the germline ends. CDR3 size: 15 residues. Measured with immunoSEQ multiplex PCR; TCRdb has only the in-frame clones, and not every one. Here the sample spans more than 85,000 clones, around 84% being singletons. V is TRBV27 and J is TRBJ1-5, with D hard to call. The sequence derives from a man aged 65 to 85 with lung cancer. Sequencing used PBMCs. In DNA form, the CDR3 reads TGTGCCAGCAGTTTCAATCGGAGAGACAATCAGCCCCAGCATTTT. Protein: CASSFNRRDNQPQHF.